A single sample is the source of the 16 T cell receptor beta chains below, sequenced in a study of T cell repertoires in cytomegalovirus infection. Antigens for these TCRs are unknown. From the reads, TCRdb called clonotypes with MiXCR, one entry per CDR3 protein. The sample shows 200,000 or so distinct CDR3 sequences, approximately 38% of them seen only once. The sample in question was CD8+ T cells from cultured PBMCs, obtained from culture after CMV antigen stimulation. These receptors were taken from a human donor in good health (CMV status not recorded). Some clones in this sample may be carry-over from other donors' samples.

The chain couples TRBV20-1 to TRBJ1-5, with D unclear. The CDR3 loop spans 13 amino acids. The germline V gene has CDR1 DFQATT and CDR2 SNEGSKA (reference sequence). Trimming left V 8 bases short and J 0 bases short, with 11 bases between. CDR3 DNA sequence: TGCAGTCGCTGCGACAATAGCAATCAGCCCCAGCATTTT. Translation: CSRCDNSNQPQHF.

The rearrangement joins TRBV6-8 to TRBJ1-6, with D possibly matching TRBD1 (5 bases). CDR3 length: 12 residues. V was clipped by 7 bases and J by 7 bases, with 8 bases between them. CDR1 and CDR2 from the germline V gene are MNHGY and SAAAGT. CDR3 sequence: CASTRQNSPLHF. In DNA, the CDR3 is TGTGCCAGCACCAGACAGAATTCACCCCTCCACTTT.

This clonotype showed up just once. The CDR3 DNA sequence: TGTGCCAGCAGCTTAATAGACAGGGGGCGACTCGAAGCTTTCTTT. It encodes CASSLIDRGRLEAFF. The chain recombines TRBV11-2 with TRBJ1-1; 10 nucleotides agree with TRBD1. V gave up 2 bases and J gave up 8 bases; unmatched junction bases: 8. This CDR3 has 15 residues. The germline CDR1 and CDR2 sequences are SGHAT and FQNNGV. Variable domain in full (rest from reference TRBV11-2 and TRBJ1-1): EAGVAQSPRYKIIEKRQSVAFWCNPISGHATLYWYQQILGQGPKLLIQFQNNGVVDDSQLPKDRFSAERLKGVDSTLKIQPAKLEDSAVYLCASSLIDRGRLEAFFGQGTRLTVV.

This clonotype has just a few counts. CDR3 nucleotide sequence: TGTGCCAGCAGTTTAGGCCCCCCAGTTGGGCAAGAGACCCAGTACTTC. Translating gives CASSLGPPVGQETQYF. The genes are TRBV12-3 or TRBV12-4 and TRBJ2-5, with unresolved D. Deletions cut 1 base from V and 2 bases from J, with 14 bases between. The CDR3 totals 16 residues.

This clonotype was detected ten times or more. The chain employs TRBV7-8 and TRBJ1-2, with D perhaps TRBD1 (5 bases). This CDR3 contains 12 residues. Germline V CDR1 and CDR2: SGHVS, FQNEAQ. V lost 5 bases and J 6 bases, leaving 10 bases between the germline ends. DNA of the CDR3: TGTGCCAGCAGCCTCGGGGGGGATGGCTACACCTTC. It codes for CASSLGGDGYTF.

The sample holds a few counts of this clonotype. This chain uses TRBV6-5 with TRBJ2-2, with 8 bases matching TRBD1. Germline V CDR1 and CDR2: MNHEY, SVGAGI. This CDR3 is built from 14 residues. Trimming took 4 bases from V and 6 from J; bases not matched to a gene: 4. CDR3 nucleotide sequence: TGTGCCAGCAGTTTGGACAGGGCGGCCGGGGAGCTGTTTTTT. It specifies CASSLDRAAGELFF.

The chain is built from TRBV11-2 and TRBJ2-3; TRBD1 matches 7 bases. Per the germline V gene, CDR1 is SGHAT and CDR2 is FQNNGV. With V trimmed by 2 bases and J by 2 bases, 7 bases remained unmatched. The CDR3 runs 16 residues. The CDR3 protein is CASSLYRGGLTDTQYF. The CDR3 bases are TGTGCCAGCAGCTTATATAGAGGGGGCCTCACAGATACGCAGTATTTT.

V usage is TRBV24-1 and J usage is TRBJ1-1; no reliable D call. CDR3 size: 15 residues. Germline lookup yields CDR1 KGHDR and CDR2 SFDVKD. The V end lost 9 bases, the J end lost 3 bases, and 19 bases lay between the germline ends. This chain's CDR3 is CATSLTPAVDTEAFF. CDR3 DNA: TGTGCCACCTCTCTGACACCTGCTGTGGACACTGAAGCTTTCTTT.

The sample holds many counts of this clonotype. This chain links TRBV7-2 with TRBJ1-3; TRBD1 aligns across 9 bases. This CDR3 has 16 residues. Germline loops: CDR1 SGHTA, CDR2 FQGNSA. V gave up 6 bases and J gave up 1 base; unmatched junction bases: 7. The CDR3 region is CASRFIQGASGNTIYF. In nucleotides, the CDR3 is TGTGCCAGCAGGTTCATACAGGGGGCGTCTGGAAACACCATATATTTT.

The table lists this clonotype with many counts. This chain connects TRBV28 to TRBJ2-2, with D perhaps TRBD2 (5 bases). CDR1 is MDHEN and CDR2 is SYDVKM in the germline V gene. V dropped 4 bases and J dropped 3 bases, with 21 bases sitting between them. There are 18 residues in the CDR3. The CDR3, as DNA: TGTGCCAGCAGTTCCCCCACTAGATCGGTGTCGTACACCGGGGAGCTGTTTTTT. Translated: CASSSPTRSVSYTGELFF.

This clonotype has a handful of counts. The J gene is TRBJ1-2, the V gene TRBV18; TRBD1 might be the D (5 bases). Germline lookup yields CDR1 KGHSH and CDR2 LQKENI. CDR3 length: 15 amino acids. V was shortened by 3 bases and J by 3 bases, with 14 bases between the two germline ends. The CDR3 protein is CASSPGEGPYYGYTF. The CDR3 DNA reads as TGTGCCAGCTCACCCGGAGAGGGACCATACTATGGCTACACCTTC.

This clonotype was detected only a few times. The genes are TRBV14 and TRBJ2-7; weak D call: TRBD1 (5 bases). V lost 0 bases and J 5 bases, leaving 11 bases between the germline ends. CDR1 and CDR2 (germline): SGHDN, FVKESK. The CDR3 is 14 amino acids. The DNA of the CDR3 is TGTGCCAGCAGCCAAGACAGGGTTATGGACGAGCAGTACTTC. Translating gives CASSQDRVMDEQYF.

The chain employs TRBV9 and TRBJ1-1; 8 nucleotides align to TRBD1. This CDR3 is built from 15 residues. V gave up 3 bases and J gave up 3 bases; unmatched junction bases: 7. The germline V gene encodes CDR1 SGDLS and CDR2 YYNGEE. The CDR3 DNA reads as TGTGCCAGCAGCGGAATTGGACAGGGCCACACTGAAGCTTTCTTT. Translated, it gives CASSGIGQGHTEAFF.

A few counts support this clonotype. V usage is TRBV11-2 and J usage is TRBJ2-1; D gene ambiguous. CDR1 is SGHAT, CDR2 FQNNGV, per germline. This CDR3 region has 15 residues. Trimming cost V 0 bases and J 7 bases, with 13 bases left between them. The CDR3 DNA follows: TGTGCCAGCAGCTTAGATCGGGTGGCGCTGAATGAGCAGTTCTTC. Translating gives CASSLDRVALNEQFF.

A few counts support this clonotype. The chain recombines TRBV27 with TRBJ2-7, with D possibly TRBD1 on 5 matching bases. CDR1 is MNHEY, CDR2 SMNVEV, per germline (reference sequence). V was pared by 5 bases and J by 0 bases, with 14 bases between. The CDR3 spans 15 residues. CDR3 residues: CASSPQGRASYEQYF. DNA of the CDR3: TGTGCCAGCAGTCCGCAGGGTAGGGCCTCCTACGAGCAGTACTTC.

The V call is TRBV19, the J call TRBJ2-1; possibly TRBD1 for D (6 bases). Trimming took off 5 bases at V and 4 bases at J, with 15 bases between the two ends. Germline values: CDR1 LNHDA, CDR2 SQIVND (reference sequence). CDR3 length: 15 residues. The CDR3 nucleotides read TGTGCCAGTAGTCAGGGGACATCAAATTACAATGAGCAGTTCTTC. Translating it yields CASSQGTSNYNEQFF.